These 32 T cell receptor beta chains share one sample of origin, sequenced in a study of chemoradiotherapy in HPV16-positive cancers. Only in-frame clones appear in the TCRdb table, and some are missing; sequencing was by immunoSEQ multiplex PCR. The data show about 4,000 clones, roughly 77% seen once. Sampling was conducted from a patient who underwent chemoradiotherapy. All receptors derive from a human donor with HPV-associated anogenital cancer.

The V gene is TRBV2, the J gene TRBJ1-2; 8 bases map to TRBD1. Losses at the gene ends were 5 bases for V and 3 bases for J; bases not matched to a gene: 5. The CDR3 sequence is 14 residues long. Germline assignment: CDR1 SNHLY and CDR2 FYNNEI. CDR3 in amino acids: CASSPDRADYGYTF. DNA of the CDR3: TGTGCCAGCAGTCCGGACAGGGCAGACTATGGCTACACCTTC.

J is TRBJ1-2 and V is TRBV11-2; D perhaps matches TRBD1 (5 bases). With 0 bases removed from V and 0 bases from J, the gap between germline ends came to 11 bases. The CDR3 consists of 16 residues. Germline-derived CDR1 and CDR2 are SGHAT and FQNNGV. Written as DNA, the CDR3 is TGTGCCAGCAGCTTAGATCCCGACAGACCTAACTATGGCTACACCTTC. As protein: CASSLDPDRPNYGYTF.

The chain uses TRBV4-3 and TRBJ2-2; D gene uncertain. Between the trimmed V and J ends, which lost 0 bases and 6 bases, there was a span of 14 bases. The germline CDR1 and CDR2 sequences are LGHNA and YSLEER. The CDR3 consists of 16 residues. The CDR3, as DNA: TGCGCCAGCAGCCAAGAGGAAGGGTTAGGACCCGGGGAGCTGTTTTTT. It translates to CASSQEEGLGPGELFF.

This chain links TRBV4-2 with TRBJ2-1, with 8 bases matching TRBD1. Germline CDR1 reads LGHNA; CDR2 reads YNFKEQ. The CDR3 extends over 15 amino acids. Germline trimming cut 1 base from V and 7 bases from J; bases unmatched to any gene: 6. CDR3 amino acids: CASSQAGGGGNEQFF. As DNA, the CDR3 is TGTGCCAGCAGCCAAGCAGGGGGCGGTGGTAATGAGCAGTTCTTC.

The CDR3 protein is CASLRPTGSNYPYEQYF. Written as DNA, the CDR3 is TGTGCCAGCCTCCGTCCGACAGGGTCAAATTATCCGTACGAGCAGTACTTC. This chain uses TRBV2 with TRBJ2-7; 7 nucleotides line up with TRBD1. With 8 bases clipped from V and 4 bases from J, the junction kept 20 bases outside the gene matches. Germline CDR1 SNHLY, CDR2 FYNNEI. This CDR3 is 17 amino acids long.

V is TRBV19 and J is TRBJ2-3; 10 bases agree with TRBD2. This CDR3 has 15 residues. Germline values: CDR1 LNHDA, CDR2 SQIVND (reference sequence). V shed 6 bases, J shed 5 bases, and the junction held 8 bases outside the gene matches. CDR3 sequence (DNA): TGTGCCAGTAGGGATAGTCTAGCGGGGGAAGATACGCAGTATTTT. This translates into CASRDSLAGEDTQYF.

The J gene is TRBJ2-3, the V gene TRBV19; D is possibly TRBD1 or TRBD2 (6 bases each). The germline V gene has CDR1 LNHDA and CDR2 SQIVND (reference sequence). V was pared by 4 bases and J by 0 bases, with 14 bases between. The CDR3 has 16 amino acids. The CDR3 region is CASSRRGQTSTDTQYF. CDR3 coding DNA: TGTGCCAGTAGTAGACGGGGGCAAACTAGCACAGATACGCAGTATTTT.

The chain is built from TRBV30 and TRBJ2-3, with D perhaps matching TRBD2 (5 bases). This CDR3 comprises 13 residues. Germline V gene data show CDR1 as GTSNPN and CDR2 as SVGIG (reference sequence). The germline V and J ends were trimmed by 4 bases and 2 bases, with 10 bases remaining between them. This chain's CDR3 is CAWTAAPTDTQYF. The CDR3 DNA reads TGTGCCTGGACAGCGGCTCCCACAGATACGCAGTATTTT.

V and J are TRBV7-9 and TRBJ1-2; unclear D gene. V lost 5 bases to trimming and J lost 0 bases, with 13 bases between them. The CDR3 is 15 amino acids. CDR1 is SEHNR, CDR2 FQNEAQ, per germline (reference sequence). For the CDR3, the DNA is TGTGCCAGCAGCCTCCCAGGTTCGGCTAACTATGGCTACACCTTC. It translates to CASSLPGSANYGYTF.

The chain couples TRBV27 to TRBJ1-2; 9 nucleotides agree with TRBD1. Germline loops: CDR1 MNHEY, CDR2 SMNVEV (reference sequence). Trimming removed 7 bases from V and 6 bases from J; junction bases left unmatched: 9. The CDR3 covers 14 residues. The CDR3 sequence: CASTRGDRVDGYTF. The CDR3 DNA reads TGTGCCAGCACGAGAGGGGACAGGGTGGATGGCTACACCTTC.

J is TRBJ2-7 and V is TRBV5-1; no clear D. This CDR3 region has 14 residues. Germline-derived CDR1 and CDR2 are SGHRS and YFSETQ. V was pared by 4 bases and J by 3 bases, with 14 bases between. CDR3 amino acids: CASSTRAGLYEQYF. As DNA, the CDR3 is TGCGCCAGCAGCACCCGGGCCGGGCTCTACGAGCAGTACTTC.

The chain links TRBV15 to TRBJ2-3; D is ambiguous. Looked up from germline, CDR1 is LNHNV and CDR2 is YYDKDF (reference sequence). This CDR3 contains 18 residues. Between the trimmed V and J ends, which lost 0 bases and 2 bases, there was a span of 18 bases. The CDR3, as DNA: TGTGCCACCAGCAGAGATCTGTCCGCCTACGGGTCCACAGATACGCAGTATTTT. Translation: CATSRDLSAYGSTDTQYF.

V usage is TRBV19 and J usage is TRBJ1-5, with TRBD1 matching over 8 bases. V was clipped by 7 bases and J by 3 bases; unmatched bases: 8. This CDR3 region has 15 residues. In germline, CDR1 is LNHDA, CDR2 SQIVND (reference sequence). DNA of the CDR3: TGTGCCAGTACCCCCTGGACAGGGAACAATCAGCCCCAGCATTTT. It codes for CASTPWTGNNQPQHF.

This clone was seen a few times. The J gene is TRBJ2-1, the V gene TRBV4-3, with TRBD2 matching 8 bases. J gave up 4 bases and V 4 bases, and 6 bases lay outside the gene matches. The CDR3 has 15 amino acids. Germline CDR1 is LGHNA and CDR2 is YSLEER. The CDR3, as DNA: TGCGCCAGCAGCCGAGCGGGGGACCGTTACAATGAGCAGTTCTTC. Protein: CASSRAGDRYNEQFF.

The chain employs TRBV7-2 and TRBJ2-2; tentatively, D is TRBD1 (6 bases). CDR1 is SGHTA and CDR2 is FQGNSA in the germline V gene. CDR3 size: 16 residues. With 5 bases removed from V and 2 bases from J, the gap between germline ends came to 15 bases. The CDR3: CASSPRTAYNTGELFF. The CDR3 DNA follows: TGTGCCAGCAGCCCGAGGACAGCTTATAACACCGGGGAGCTGTTTTTT.

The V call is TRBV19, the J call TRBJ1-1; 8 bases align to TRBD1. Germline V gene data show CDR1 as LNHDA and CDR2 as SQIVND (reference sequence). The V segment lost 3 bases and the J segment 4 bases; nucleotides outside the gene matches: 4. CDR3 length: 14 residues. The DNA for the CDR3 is TGTGCCAGTAGTATTAAGACAGGGGTCACTGAAGCTTTCTTT. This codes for CASSIKTGVTEAFF.

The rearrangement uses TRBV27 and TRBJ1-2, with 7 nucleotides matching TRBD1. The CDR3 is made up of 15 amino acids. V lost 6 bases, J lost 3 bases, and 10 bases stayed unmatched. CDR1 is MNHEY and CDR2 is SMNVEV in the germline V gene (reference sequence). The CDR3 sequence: CASSRTHRGDYGYTF. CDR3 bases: TGTGCCAGCAGCCGAACTCACAGGGGCGACTATGGCTACACCTTC.

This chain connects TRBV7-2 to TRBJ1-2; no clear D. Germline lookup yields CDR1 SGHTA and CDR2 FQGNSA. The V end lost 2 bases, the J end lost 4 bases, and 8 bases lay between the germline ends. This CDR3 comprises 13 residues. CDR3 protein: CASSLRGLYGYTF. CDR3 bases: TGTGCCAGCAGCTTAAGAGGACTCTATGGCTACACCTTC.

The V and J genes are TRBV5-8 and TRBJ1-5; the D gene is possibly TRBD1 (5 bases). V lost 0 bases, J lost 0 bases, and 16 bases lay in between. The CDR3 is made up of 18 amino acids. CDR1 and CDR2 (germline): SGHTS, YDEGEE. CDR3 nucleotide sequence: TGTGCCAGCAGCTTGGACTCCCCACGGGGGTATAGCAATCAGCCCCAGCATTTT. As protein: CASSLDSPRGYSNQPQHF.

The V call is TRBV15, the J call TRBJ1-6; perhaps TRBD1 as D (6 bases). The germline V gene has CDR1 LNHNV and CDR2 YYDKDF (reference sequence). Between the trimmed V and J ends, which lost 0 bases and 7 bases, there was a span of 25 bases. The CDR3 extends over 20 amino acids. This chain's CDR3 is CATSRDAPRGRAGGNSPLHF. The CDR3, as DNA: TGTGCCACCAGCAGAGATGCACCACGGGGGCGGGCCGGTGGGAATTCACCCCTCCACTTT. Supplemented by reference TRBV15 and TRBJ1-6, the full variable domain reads DAMVIQNPRYQVTQFGKPVTLSCSQTLNHNVMYWYQQKSSQAPKLLFHYYDKDFNNEADTPDNFQSRRPNTSFCFLDIRSPGLGDTAMYLCATSRDAPRGRAGGNSPLHFGNGTRLTVT.

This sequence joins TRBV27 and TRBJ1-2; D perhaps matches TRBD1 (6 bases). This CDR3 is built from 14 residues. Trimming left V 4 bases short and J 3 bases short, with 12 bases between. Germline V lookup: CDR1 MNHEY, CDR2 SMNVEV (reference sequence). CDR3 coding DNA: TGTGCCAGCAGTTCCTCGGGGGGGCACTATGGCTACACCTTC. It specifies CASSSSGGHYGYTF.

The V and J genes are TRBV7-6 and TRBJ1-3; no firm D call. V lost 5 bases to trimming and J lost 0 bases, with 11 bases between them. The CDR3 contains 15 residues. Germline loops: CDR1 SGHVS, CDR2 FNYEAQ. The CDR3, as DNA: TGTGCCAGCAGCACATTGAGGATCTCTGGAAACACCATATATTTT. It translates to CASSTLRISGNTIYF.

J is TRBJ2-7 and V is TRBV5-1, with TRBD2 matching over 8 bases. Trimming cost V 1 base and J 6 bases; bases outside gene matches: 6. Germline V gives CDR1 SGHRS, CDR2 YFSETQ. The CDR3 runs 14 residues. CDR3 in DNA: TGCGCCAGCAGCTTGAATTTGGGGACTAGCGAGCAGTACTTC. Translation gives CASSLNLGTSEQYF.

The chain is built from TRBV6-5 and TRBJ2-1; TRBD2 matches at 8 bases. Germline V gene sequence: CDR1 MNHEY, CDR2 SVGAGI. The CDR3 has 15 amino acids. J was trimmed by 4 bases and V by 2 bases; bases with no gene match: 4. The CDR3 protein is CASSYPGGSYNEQFF. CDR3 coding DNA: TGTGCCAGCAGTTACCCGGGGGGGTCTTACAATGAGCAGTTCTTC.

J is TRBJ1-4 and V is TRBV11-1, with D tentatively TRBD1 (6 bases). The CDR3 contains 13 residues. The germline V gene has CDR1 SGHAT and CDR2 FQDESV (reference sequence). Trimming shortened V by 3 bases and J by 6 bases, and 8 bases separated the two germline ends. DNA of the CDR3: TGTGCCAGCAGCTTGGACAGATATGAAAAACTGTTTTTT. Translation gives CASSLDRYEKLFF.

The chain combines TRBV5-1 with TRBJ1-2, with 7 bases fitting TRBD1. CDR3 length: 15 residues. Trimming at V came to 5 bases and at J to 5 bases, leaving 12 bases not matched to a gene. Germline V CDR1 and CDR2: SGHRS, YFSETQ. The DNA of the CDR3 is TGCGCCAGCAGTTTAACAGGGGAACAGGGATATGGCTACACCTTC. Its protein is CASSLTGEQGYGYTF.

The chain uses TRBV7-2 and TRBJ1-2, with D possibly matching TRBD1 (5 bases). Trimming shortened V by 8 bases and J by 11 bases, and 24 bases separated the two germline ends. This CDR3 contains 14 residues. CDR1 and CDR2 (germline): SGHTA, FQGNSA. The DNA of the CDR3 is TGTGCCAGCCGCTCCCAGGGAGGAAGGGATCCTTACACCTTC. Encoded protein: CASRSQGGRDPYTF. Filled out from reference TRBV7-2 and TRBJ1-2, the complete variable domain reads GAGVSQSPSNKVTEKGKDVELRCDPISGHTALYWYRQSLGQGLEFLIYFQGNSAPDKSGLPSDRFSAERTGGSVSTLTIQRTQQEDSAVYLCASRSQGGRDPYTFGSGTRLTVV.

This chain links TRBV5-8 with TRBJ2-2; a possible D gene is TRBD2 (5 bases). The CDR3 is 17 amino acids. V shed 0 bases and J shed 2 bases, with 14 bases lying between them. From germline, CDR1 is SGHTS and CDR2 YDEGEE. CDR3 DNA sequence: TGTGCCAGCAGCTTGGCCACTAGGTCTAGTAACACCGGGGAGCTGTTTTTT. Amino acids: CASSLATRSSNTGELFF.

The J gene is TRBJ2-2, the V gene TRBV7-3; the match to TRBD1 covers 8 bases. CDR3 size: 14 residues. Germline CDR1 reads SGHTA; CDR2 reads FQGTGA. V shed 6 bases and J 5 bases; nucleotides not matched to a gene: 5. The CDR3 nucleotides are TGTGCCAGCAGACGACAGGGGCTGACCGGGGAGCTGTTTTTT. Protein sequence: CASRRQGLTGELFF.

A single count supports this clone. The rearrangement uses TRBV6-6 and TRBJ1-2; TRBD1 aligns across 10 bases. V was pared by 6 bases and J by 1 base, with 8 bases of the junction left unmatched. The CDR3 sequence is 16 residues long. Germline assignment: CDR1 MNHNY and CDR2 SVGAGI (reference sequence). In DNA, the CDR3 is TGTGCCAGCAGGGGGACAGGGGCGCTATTTAACTATGGCTACACCTTC. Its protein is CASRGTGALFNYGYTF.

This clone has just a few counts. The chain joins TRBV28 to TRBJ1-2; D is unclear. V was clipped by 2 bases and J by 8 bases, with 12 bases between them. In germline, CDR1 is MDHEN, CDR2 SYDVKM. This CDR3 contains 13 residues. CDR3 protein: CASSLRDSRGYTF. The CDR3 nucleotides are TGTGCCAGCAGTTTAAGGGATTCTAGGGGCTACACCTTC.

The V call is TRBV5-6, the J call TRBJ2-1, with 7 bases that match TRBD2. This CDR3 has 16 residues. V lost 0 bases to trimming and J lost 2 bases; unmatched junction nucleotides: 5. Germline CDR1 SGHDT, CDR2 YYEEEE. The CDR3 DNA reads TGTGCCAGCAGCTTGGTCACGGGAGGTACCTACAATGAGCAGTTCTTC. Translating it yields CASSLVTGGTYNEQFF.